The table lists the clone carrying this TCR beta chain with a count of one. Antigen: not known. The data derive from a study of T cell responses to AZD1222 COVID-19 vaccine. Study-wide results and caveats: Donors were mostly white British, more females; clonal diversity possibly underestimated. The CD4 TCRs associated with vaccination extended across spike and predominated at 160-218 and 743-854.

This table comes from immunoSEQ multiplex PCR, and its TCRdb copy is limited to in-frame clones, with some not included. The sample lists about 110,000 clones, about 80% seen once, with 9.4% in the top ten. The specimen was peripheral blood, collected on day 0 of AZD1222 vaccination. The sequence was obtained from an adult in good health.

The CDR3, as DNA: TGTGCCAGTAGTGCGTTACAGGGCCTGGGTGGGGCCAACGTCCTGACTTTC. Translating gives CASSALQGLGGANVLTF. V and J are TRBV19 and TRBJ2-6, with D tentatively TRBD1 (6 bases). The V and J ends lost 5 bases and 3 bases respectively, with 17 bases between them. Germline values: CDR1 LNHDA, CDR2 SQIVND (reference sequence). The CDR3 is made up of 17 amino acids.